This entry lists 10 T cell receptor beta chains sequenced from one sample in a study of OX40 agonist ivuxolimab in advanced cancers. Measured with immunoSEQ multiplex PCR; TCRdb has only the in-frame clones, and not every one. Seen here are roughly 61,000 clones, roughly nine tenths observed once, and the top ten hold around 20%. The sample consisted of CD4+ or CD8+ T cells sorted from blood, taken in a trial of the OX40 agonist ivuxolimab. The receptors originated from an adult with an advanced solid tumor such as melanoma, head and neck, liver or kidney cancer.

This CDR3 reads CASSLGTGELFF. The CDR3, as DNA: TGTGCCAGCAGTTTGGGTACCGGGGAGCTGTTTTTT. V gene TRBV27 combines with J gene TRBJ2-2; no firm D call. Looked up from germline, CDR1 is MNHEY and CDR2 is SMNVEV (reference sequence). V dropped 3 bases and J dropped 5 bases, with 4 bases sitting between them. The CDR3 contains 12 residues.

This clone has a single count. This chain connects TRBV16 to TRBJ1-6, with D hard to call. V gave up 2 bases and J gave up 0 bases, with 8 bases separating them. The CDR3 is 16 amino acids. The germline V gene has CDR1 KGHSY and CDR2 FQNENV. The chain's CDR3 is CASSQGVSSYNSPLHF. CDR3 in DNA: TGTGCCAGCAGCCAAGGGGTAAGCTCCTATAATTCACCCCTCCACTTT.

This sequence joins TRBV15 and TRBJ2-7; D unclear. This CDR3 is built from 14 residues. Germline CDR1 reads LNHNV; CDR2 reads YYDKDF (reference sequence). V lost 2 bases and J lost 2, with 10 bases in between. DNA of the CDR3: TGTGCCACCAGCAGAAGTCTCAGCACCTACGAGCAGTACTTC. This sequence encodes CATSRSLSTYEQYF.

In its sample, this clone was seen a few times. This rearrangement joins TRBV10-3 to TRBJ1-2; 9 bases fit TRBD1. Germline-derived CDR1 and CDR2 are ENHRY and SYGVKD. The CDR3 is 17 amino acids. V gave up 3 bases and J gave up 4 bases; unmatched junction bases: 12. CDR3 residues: CAISEGGTGSLSYGYTF. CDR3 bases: TGTGCCATCAGTGAAGGGGGGACAGGGAGTCTTTCCTATGGCTACACCTTC.

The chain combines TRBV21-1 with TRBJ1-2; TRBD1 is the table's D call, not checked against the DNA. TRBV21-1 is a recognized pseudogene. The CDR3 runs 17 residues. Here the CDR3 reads CASSSFLRDRVDYGYTF. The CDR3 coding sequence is TGTGCCAGCAGCAGTTTTCTCCGGGACAGGGTCGACTATGGCTACACCTTC.

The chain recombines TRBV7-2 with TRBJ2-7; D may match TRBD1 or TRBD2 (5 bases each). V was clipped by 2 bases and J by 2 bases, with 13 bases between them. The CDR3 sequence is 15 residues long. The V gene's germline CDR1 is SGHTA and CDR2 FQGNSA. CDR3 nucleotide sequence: TGTGCCAGCAGCTTAACCAAGGGGACCCCCTACGAGCAGTACTTC. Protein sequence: CASSLTKGTPYEQYF.

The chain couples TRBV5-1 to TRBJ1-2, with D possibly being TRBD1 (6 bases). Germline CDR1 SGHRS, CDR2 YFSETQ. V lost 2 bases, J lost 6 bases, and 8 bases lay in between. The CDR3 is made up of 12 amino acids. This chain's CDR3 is CASSFGGDGYTF. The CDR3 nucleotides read TGCGCCAGCAGCTTTGGGGGCGATGGCTACACCTTC.

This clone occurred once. CDR3 coding DNA: TGTGCCAGCAGTTCATCTGCGGGAGTTTATGGAGACGGCTACACCTTC. Translated, it gives CASSSSAGVYGDGYTF. The V and J genes are TRBV9 and TRBJ1-2; unclear D gene. CDR3 length: 16 amino acids. The V end was cut by 5 bases, the J end by 8 bases, with 25 bases between. Germline-derived CDR1 and CDR2 are SGDLS and YYNGEE.

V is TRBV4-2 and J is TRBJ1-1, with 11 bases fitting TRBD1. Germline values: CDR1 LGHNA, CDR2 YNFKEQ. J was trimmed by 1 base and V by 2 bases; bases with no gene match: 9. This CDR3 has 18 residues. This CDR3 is CASSQLPGQGERNTEAFF. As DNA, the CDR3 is TGTGCCAGCAGCCAACTACCGGGACAGGGGGAAAGGAACACTGAAGCTTTCTTT.

This CDR3 is CASSEGTGGYEQYF. The CDR3 bases are TGTGCCAGCAGCGAAGGGACAGGGGGTTACGAGCAGTACTTC. V usage is TRBV7-9 and J usage is TRBJ2-7; 11 nucleotides align to TRBD1. The CDR3 sequence is 14 residues long. Germline-derived CDR1 and CDR2 are SEHNR and FQNEAQ (reference sequence). With V trimmed by 5 bases and J by 4 bases, 4 bases remained unmatched.